This note documents a single TCR beta chain sequence. The sample belongs to a study of blood T cell repertoires in COVID-19. Study details: The analysed material was cDNA or gDNA that came from T cells, B-cell-depleted T cells, or PBMCs.

Repertoires were generated with immunoSEQ multiplex PCR, while TCRdb's copy carries only in-frame clones and drops some. The sample consists of around 700,000 clones, just under 90% of them appearing once. Per germline, CDR1 LGHNT and CDR2 FRNRAP. V was cut by 5 bases and J by 0 bases, with 13 bases left in between. This CDR3 is 15 amino acids long. This sequence joins TRBV12-5 and TRBJ1-1; D unclear. The sample taken for sequencing was peripheral blood. The receptor's source is a woman between 18 and 29 years old with acute or convalescent COVID-19. The CDR3 DNA reads TGTGCTAGTGGTCTAACGACAAAAATGAACACTGAAGCTTTCTTT. Its translation: CASGLTTKMNTEAFF.